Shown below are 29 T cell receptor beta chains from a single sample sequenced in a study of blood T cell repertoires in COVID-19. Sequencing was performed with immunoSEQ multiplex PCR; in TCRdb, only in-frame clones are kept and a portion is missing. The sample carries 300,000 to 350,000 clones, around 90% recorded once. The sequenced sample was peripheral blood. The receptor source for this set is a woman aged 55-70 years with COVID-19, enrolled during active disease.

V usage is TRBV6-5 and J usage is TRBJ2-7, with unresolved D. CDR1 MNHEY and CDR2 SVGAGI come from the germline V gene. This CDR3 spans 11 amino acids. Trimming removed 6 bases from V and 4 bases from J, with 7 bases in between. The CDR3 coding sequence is TGTGCCAGCAGCCAGAATTACGAGCAGTACTTC. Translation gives CASSQNYEQYF.

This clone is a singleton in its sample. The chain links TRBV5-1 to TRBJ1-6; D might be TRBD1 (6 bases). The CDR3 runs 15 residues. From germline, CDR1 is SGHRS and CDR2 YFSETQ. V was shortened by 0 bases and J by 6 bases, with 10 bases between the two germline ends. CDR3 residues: CASSLDRDINSPLHF. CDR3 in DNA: TGCGCCAGCAGCTTGGACAGGGACATTAATTCACCCCTCCACTTT.

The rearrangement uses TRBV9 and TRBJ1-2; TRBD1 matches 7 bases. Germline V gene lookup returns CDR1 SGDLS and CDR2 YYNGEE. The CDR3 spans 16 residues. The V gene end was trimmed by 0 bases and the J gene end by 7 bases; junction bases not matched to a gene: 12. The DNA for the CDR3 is TGTGCCAGCAGCGTAGAGGCCAGGGGGGTTAAGGCTGGCTACACCTTC. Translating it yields CASSVEARGVKAGYTF.

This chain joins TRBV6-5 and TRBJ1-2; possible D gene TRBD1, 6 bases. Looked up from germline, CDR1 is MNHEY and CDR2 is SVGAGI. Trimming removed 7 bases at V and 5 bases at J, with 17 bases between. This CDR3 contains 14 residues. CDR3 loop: CASKPLQGGYGYTF. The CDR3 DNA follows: TGTGCCAGCAAACCTTTACAGGGAGGGTATGGCTACACCTTC.

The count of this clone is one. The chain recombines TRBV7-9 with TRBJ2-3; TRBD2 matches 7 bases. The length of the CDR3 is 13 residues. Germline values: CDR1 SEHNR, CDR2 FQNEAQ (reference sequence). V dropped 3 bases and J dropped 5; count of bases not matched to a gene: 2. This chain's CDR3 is CASSFPSGDTQYF. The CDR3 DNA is TGTGCCAGCAGCTTCCCTAGCGGAGATACGCAGTATTTT.

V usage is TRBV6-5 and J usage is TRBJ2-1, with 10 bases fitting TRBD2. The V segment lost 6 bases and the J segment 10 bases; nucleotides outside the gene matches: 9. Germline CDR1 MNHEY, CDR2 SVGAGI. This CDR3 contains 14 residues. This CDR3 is CASRSSGGVREQFF. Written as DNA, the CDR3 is TGTGCCAGCAGGTCTAGCGGGGGAGTCCGCGAGCAGTTCTTC.

CDR3 coding DNA: TGTGCCAGCAGGGCAGCAAGACAAATTAATGAAAAACTGTTTTTT. It codes for CASRAARQINEKLFF. This sequence joins TRBV2 and TRBJ1-4, with D uncertain. The germline V gene encodes CDR1 SNHLY and CDR2 FYNNEI. CDR3 size: 15 residues. Trimming left V 6 bases short and J 4 bases short, with 15 bases between.

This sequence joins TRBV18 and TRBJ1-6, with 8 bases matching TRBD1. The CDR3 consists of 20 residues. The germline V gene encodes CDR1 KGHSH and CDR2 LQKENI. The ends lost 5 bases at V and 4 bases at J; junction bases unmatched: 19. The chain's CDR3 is CASSASGTGDGRSYNSPLHF. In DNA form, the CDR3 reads TGTGCCAGCTCAGCTTCCGGGACAGGAGACGGGAGGTCATATAATTCACCCCTCCACTTT.

The CDR3 sequence is CASSRRQASNTEAFF. DNA for the CDR3: TGTGCCAGCAGCCGGCGACAGGCCTCGAACACTGAAGCTTTCTTT. The gene calls are TRBV7-8 and TRBJ1-1, with D perhaps matching TRBD1 (6 bases). V lost 5 bases and J 1 base, leaving 14 bases between the germline ends. The germline CDR1 and CDR2 sequences are SGHVS and FQNEAQ. This CDR3 comprises 15 residues.

The CDR3 here is CASRHAGAQGGYTF. The DNA for the CDR3 is TGTGCCAGCAGGCATGCGGGGGCGCAGGGTGGCTACACCTTC. The genes are TRBV4-2 and TRBJ1-2, with D possibly TRBD1 on 6 matching bases. The CDR3 has 14 residues. Trimming stripped 6 bases from V and 7 bases from J, with 18 bases between. Germline V CDR1 and CDR2: LGHNA, YNFKEQ.

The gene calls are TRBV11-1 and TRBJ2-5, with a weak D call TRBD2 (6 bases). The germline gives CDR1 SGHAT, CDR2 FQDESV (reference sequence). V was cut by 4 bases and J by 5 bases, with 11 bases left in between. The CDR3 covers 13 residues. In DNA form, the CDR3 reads TGTGCCAGCAGCTCGGGGGTAGGGGAGACCCAGTACTTC. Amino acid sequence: CASSSGVGETQYF.

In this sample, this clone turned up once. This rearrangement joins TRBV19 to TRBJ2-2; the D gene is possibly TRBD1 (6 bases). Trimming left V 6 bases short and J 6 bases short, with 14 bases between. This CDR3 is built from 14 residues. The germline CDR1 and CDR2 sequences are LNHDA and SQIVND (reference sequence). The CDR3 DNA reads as TGTGCCAGTAGGATATCAGGGGTTCCCGGGGAGCTGTTTTTT. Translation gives CASRISGVPGELFF.

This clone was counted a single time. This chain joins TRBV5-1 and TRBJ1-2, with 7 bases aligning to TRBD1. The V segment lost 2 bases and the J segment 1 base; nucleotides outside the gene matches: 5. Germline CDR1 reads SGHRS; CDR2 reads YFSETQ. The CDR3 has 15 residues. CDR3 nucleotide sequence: TGCGCCAGCAGCTTAGACAGGGCTGGTAACTATGGCTACACCTTC. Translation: CASSLDRAGNYGYTF.

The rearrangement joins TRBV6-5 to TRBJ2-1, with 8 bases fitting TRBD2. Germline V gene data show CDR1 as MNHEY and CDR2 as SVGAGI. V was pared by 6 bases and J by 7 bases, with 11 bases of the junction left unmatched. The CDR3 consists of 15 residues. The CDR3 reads CASRGGTSYSNEQFF. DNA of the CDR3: TGTGCCAGCAGGGGGGGGACTAGTTATAGTAATGAGCAGTTCTTC.

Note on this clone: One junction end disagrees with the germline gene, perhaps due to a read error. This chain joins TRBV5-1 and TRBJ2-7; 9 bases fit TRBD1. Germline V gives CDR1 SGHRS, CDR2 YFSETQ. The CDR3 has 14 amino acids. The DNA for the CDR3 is TGCGCCAGCAGCCCACAGGGGGCTGGCTACGGGCAGTACTTC. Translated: CASSPQGAGYGQYF.

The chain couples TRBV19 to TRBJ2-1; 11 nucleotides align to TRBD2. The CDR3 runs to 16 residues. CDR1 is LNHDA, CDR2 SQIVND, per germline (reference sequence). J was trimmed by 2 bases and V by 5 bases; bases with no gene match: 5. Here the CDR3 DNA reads TGTGCCAGTAGTTTCGTAGCGGGGGGGCCCTACAATGAGCAGTTCTTC. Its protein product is CASSFVAGGPYNEQFF.

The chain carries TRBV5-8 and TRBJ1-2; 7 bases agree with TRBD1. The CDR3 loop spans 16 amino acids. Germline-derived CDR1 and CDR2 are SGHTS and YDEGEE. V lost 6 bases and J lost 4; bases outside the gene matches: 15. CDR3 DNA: TGTGCCAGCAACCCGGGCCCTCACAGGGGTAGCTATGGCTACACCTTC. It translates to CASNPGPHRGSYGYTF.

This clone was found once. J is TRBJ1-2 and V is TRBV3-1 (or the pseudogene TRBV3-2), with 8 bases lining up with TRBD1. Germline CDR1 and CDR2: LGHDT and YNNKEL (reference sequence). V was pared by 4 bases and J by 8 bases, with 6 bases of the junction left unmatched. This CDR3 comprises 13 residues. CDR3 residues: CASSLSGGWGYTF. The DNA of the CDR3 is TGTGCCAGCAGCCTTTCAGGGGGCTGGGGCTACACCTTC.

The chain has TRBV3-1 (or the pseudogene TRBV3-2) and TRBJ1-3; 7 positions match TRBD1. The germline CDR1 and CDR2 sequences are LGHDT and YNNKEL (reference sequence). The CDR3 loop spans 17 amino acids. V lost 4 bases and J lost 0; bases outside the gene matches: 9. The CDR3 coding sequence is TGTGCCAGCAGCCGAACGGACAGGACCAGCTCTGGAAACACCATATATTTT. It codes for CASSRTDRTSSGNTIYF.

The CDR3 protein is CASSLTEAGQAFF. The CDR3 DNA sequence: TGTGCCAGCAGCCTCACAGAGGCAGGGCAGGCTTTCTTT. This rearrangement joins TRBV3-1 (or the pseudogene TRBV3-2) to TRBJ1-1, with a weak D call TRBD1 (5 bases). V was cut by 4 bases and J by 11 bases, with 17 bases left in between. CDR3 length: 13 amino acids. The germline V gene encodes CDR1 LGHDT and CDR2 YNNKEL (reference sequence).

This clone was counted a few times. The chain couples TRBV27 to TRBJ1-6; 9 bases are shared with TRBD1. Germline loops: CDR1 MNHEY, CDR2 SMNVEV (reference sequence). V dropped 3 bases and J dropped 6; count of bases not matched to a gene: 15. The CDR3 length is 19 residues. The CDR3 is CASSLEGQGYLGTNSPLHF. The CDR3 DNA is TGTGCCAGCAGTTTGGAGGGACAGGGATACTTGGGGACTAATTCACCCCTCCACTTT.

The CDR3: CASSFGGPVRLDGYTF. The CDR3 bases are TGTGCCAGCAGCTTCGGGGGTCCAGTCCGTTTGGATGGCTACACCTTC. This chain links TRBV7-9 with TRBJ1-2; possible D gene TRBD1, 5 bases. CDR1 and CDR2 from the germline V gene are SEHNR and FQNEAQ (reference sequence). The CDR3 has 16 amino acids. The V end was cut by 3 bases, the J end by 6 bases, with 20 bases between.

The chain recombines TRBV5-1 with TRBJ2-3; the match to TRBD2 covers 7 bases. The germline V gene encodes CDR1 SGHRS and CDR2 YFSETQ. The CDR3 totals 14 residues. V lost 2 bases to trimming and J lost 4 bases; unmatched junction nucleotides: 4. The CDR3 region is CASSFASGADTQYF. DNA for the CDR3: TGCGCCAGCAGCTTTGCAAGCGGGGCAGATACGCAGTATTTT.

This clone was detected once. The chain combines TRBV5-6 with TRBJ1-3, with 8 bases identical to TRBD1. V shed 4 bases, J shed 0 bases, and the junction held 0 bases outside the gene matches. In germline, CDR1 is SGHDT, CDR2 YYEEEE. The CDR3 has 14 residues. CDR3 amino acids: CASSDRGSGNTIYF. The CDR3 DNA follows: TGTGCCAGCAGCGACAGGGGCTCTGGAAACACCATATATTTT.

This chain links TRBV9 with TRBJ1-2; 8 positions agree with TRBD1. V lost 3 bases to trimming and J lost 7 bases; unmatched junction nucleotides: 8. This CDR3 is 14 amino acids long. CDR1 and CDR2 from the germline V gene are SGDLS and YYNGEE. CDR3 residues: CASSATDRGRGYTF. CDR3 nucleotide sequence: TGTGCCAGCAGCGCGACTGACAGGGGTCGTGGCTACACCTTC.

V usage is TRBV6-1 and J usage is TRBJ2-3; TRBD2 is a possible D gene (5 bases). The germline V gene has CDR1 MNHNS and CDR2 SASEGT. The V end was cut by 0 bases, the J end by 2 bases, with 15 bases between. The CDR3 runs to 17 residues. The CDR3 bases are TGTGCCAGCAGTGAAGCGCTTATGGGAGATTCCACAGATACGCAGTATTTT. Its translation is CASSEALMGDSTDTQYF.

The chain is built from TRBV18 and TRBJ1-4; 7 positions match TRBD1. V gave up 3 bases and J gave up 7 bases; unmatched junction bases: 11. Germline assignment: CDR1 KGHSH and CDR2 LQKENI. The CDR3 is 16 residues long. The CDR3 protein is CASSPLPSGGIEKLFF. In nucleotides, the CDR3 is TGTGCCAGCTCACCTCTCCCGTCAGGGGGAATTGAAAAACTGTTTTTT.

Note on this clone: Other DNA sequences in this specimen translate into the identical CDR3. In nucleotides, the CDR3 is TGCGCCAGCAGCTTGGCAGGGGGCGTGGAAAAACTGTTTTTT. Protein sequence: CASSLAGGVEKLFF. The chain uses TRBV5-1 and TRBJ1-4; 8 bases match TRBD1. CDR3 length: 14 amino acids. J was trimmed by 8 bases and V by 0 bases; bases with no gene match: 3. Germline CDR1 and CDR2: SGHRS and YFSETQ.

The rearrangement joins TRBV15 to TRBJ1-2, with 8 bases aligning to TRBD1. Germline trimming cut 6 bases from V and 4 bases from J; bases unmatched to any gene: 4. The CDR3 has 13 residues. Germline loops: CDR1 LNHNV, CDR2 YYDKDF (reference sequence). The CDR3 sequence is CATRDRDFYGYTF. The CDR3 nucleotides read TGTGCCACCAGGGACAGGGATTTCTATGGCTACACCTTC.